This TCR beta chain was identified in a study of cytomegalovirus exposure and HLA in healthy donors. On the study more broadly: Among the roughly 370 genotyped donors, 81% were placed in the Caucasian-associated ancestry cluster.

Findings of the study overall: High sensitivity and specificity were reportedly achieved when the classifier diagnosed cytomegalovirus status. Analysis was performed later, and it showed HLA-associated TCR beta chains to be more clonally expanded than equally common others. A later analysis associated 16,000 or so TCR beta sequences with HLA alleles at a 0.05 false discovery rate.

PCR used 60 Vbeta primers and 13 Jbeta primers. Assay: immunoSEQ multiplex PCR; the TCRdb copy retains only in-frame clones and omits some. The sample records more than 150,000 clones, around 80% being singletons. CDR3 size: 15 residues. The V segment lost 3 bases and the J segment 5 bases; nucleotides outside the gene matches: 7. Germline V gene sequence: CDR1 KGHSH, CDR2 LQKENI. A note on this clone: The antigen is not known.

This rearrangement joins TRBV18 to TRBJ1-5; 7 nucleotides match TRBD1. The sample comprised PBMCs. The receptor was derived from a woman between 50 and 59 years old in good health and CMV-seropositive. CDR3 in amino acids: CASSPNKGADQPQHF. The CDR3 coding sequence is TGTGCCAGCTCACCCAACAAGGGGGCTGATCAGCCCCAGCATTTT.